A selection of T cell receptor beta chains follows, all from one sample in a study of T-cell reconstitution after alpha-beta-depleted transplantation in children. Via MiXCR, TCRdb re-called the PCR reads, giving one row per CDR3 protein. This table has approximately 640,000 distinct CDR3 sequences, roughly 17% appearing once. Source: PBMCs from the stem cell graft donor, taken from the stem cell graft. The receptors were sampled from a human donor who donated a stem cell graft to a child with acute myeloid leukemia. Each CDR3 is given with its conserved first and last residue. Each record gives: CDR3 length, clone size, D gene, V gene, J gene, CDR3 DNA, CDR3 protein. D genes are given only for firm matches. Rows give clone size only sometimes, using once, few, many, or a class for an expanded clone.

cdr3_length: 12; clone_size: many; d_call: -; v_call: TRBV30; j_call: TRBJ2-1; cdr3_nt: TGTGCCTGGAGTGTAACCTACAATGAGCAGTTCTTC; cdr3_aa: CAWSVTYNEQFF
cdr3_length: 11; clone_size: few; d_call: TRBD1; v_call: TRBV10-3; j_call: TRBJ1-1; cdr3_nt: TGTGCCATCAGAGGGACAGGGCAAGCTTTCTTT; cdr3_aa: CAIRGTGQAFF
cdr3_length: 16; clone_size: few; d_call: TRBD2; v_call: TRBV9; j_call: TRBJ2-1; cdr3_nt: TGTGCCAGCAGCCTTTCCACCGGGACTAGCGACAATGAGCAGTTCTTC; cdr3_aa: CASSLSTGTSDNEQFF
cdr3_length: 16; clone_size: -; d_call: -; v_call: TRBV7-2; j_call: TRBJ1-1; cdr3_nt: TGTGCCAGCAGGATGGACTTGGGACGGAAGAACACTGAAGCTTTCTTT; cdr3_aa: CASRMDLGRKNTEAFF
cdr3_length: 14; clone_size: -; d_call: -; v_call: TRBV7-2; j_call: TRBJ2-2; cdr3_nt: TGTGCCAGCAGCCCCTCCTCGGGCATCGGGGAGCTGTTTTTT; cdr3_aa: CASSPSSGIGELFF
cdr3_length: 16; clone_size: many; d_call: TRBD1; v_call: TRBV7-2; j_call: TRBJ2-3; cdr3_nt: TGTGCCAGCAGCTTGAACACAGGGGGCAGCACAGATACGCAGTATTTT; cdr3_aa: CASSLNTGGSTDTQYF
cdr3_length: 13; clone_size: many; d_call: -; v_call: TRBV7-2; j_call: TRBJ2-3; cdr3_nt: TGTGCCAGCAGCTATTCTCTAGGGGATACGCAGTATTTT; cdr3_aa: CASSYSLGDTQYF
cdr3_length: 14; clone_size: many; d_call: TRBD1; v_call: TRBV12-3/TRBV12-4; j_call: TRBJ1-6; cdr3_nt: TGTGCCAGCAGTTTACGGACAGGGAACTCACCCCTCCACTTT; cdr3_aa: CASSLRTGNSPLHF
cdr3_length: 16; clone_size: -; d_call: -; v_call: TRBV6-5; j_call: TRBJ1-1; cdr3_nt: TGTGCCAGCAGTTACGGTCCGCCCGTCTCTTACACTGAAGCTTTCTTT; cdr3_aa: CASSYGPPVSYTEAFF
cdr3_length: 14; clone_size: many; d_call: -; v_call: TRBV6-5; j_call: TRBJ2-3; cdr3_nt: TGTGCCAGCAGAGGACAGCTTAGGACAGATACGCAGTATTTT; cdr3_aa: CASRGQLRTDTQYF
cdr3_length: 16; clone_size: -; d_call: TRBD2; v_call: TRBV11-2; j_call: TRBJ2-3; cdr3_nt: TGTGCCAGCAGCCCTCGGGCGGGGGGCACCACAGATACGCAGTATTTT; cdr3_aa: CASSPRAGGTTDTQYF
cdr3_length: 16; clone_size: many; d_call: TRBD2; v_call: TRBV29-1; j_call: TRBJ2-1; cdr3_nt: TGCAGCTGCGACGGAAGACCTAGCGGGTTTTACAATGAGCAGTTCTTC; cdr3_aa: CSCDGRPSGFYNEQFF
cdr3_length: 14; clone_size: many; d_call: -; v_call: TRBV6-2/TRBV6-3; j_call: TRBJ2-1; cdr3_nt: TGTGCCAGCGCGTTGGGAGACTCCTACAATGAGCAGTTCTTC; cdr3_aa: CASALGDSYNEQFF
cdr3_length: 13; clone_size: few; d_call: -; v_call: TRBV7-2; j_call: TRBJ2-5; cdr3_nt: TGTGCCAGCTCGTGGCGGTTAACAGAGACCCAGTACTTC; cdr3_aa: CASSWRLTETQYF
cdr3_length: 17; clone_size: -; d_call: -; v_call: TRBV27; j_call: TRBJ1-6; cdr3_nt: TGTACCAGCAGTTCCTCCCCACGCCGGGACATACAAGCCCCCCTCCACTTT; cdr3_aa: CTSSSSPRRDIQAPLHF
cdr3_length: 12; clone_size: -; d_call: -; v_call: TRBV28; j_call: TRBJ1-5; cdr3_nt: TGTGCCAGCAGTCCCCCCGGGCTTCCACCACATTTT; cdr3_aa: CASSPPGLPPHF
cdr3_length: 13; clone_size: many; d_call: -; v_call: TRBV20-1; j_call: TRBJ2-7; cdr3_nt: TGCAGTGCTGAAGACGGGAGCTCCTACGAGCAGTACTTC; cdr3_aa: CSAEDGSSYEQYF
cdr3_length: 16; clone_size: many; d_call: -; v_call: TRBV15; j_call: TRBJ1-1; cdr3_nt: TGTGCCACCAGCGCCGGGACACAACCTATGAACACTGAAGCTTTCTTT; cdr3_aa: CATSAGTQPMNTEAFF
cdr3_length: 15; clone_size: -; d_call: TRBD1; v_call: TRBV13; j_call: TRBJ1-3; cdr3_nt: TGTGCCAGCAGCGATGGACAGGCCCTGGGATCCACCATATATTTT; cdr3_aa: CASSDGQALGSTIYF
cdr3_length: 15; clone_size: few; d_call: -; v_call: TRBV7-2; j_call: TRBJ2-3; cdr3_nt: TGTGCCAGCAGCCCCAGACAGCGGAGCACAGATACGCAGTATTTT; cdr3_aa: CASSPRQRSTDTQYF
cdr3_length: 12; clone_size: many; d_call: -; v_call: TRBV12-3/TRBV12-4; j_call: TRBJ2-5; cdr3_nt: TGTGCCAGCAGTGCGATACGGGAGACCCAGTACTTC; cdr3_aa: CASSAIRETQYF
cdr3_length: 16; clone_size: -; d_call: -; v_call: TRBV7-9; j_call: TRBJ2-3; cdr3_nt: TGTGCCAGCAACATCAGAGGTCGGGTTCCAGCAGATACGCAGTATTTT; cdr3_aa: CASNIRGRVPADTQYF
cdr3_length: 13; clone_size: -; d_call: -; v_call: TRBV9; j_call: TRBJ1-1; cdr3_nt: TGTGCCAGCAGCGGCCGATCCCAGGGCTGGGCTTTCTTT; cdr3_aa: CASSGRSQGWAFF
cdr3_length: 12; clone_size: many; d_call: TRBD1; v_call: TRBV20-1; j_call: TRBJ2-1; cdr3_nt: TGCAGTGCTGTATTACAGGGGTTTGAGCAGTTCTTC; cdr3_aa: CSAVLQGFEQFF
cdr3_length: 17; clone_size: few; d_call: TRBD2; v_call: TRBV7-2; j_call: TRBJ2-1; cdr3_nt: TGTGCCAGCAGCCCTCGGACTAGCGGGGGAGGGAACAATGAGCAGTTCTTC; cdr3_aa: CASSPRTSGGGNNEQFF
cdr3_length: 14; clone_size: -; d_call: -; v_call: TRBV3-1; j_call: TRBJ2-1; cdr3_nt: TGTGCCAGCAGCCAAGATGTAGGAGGCAATGAGCAGTTCTTC; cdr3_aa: CASSQDVGGNEQFF
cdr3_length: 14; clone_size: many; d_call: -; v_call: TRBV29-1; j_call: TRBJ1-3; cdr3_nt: TGCAGCGTTGAGGCAGGGGTCATTGGAAACACCATATATTTT; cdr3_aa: CSVEAGVIGNTIYF
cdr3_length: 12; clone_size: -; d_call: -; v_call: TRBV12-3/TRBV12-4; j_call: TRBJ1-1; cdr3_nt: TGTGCCAGCAGGGTGTCGAACACTGAAGCTTTCTTT; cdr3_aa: CASRVSNTEAFF